These 20 T cell receptor beta chains came from one sample sequenced in a study of shared clonotypes between healthy human individuals. CD8 cells regarded as naive lacked CD45RO, were positively chosen for CCR7, and omitted terminally differentiated effector memory CD45RA+ cells. Only in-frame clones appear in the TCRdb table, and some are missing; sequencing was by immunoSEQ multiplex PCR. Of under 1 million clones listed, roughly 96% are singletons. Material: naive CD8+ T cells sorted from blood. These receptors were collected from a man aged 30-40 years in good health.

This clone was counted between two and nine times. J is TRBJ2-7 and V is TRBV2; tentatively, D is TRBD1 (6 bases). Germline CDR1 is SNHLY and CDR2 is FYNNEI. V lost 3 bases, J lost 0 bases, and 9 bases lay in between. CDR3 size: 14 residues. The CDR3 DNA reads TGTGCCAGCAGTGAGCCAGGGGACTCCTACGAGCAGTACTTC. This gives the protein CASSEPGDSYEQYF.

V gene TRBV7-9 combines with J gene TRBJ2-7; TRBD1 aligns across 11 bases. The CDR3 consists of 14 residues. Germline V lookup: CDR1 SEHNR, CDR2 FQNEAQ (reference sequence). The junction had 13 bases not matched to a gene; V was cut back by 11 bases and J by 7 bases. Here the CDR3 DNA reads TGTGCCTCAAGCACCGGGACAGGGGGAGAGGAGCAGTACTTC. Translation gives CASSTGTGGEEQYF.

The V and J genes are TRBV15 and TRBJ1-4; no clear D gene. V shed 3 bases and J shed 5 bases, with 10 bases lying between them. CDR1 and CDR2 from the germline V gene are LNHNV and YYDKDF (reference sequence). This CDR3 region has 14 residues. In DNA, the CDR3 is TGTGCCACCAGCAGCTCGGCCCGGAATGAAAAACTGTTTTTT. Its translation is CATSSSARNEKLFF.

Regarding this clone: The sample holds other DNA sequences that translate to the same CDR3. The chain carries TRBV28 and TRBJ1-3, with D perhaps matching TRBD1 (6 bases). This CDR3 comprises 14 residues. Germline V CDR1 and CDR2: MDHEN, SYDVKM. V dropped 5 bases and J dropped 1 base, with 9 bases sitting between them. The CDR3 bases are TGTGCCAGCAGTCCGACAGGATCTGGAAACACCATATATTTT. Protein product: CASSPTGSGNTIYF.

The rearrangement joins TRBV28 to TRBJ1-5; 10 bases line up with TRBD1. This CDR3 contains 18 residues. Trimming took 1 base from V and 3 from J; bases not matched to a gene: 9. The V gene's germline CDR1 is MDHEN and CDR2 SYDVKM. As DNA, the CDR3 is TGTGCCAGCAGTTTATCAAGTCGGGACAGGGGTTTCAATCAGCCCCAGCATTTT. Its protein product is CASSLSSRDRGFNQPQHF. Drawing the rest from reference TRBV28 and TRBJ1-5, the complete variable domain is DVKVTQSSRYLVKRTGEKVFLECVQDMDHENMFWYRQDPGLGLRLIYFSYDVKMKEKGDIPEGYSVSREKKERFSLILESASTNQTSMYLCASSLSSRDRGFNQPQHFGDGTRLSIL.

The rearrangement links TRBV5-6 to TRBJ2-1; no clear D. The CDR3 has 14 residues. Trimming shortened V by 0 bases and J by 6 bases, and 10 bases separated the two germline ends. In germline, CDR1 is SGHDT, CDR2 YYEEEE. CDR3 in DNA: TGTGCCAGCAGCTTGGCGGCTAACTCCAATGAGCAGTTCTTC. Translated: CASSLAANSNEQFF.

V usage is TRBV25-1 and J usage is TRBJ2-7; no definite D call. CDR3 size: 14 residues. Germline-derived CDR1 and CDR2 are MGHDK and SYGVNS. The V gene lost 1 base and the J gene lost 4 bases, with 11 bases spanning the gap. Here the CDR3 DNA reads TGTGCCAGCAGTGAATCCCTGGGGTCGTACGAGCAGTACTTC. This gives the protein CASSESLGSYEQYF.

This clone appeared a single time. The chain carries TRBV5-6 and TRBJ2-7; D is unclear. Trimming pared 5 bases from V and 1 base from J, leaving 13 bases between. This CDR3 is 14 amino acids long. Looked up from germline, CDR1 is SGHDT and CDR2 is YYEEEE. This chain's CDR3 is CASSPTAASYEQYF. The CDR3 bases are TGTGCCAGCAGTCCAACCGCGGCATCCTACGAGCAGTACTTC.

The V call is TRBV4-1, the J call TRBJ2-1, with 9 bases fitting TRBD2. This CDR3 is built from 13 residues. The V and J ends lost 6 bases and 7 bases, in that order; junction bases with no gene match: 4. Looked up from germline, CDR1 is MGHRA and CDR2 is YSYEKL. CDR3 residues: CASRASGGNEQFF. CDR3 coding DNA: TGCGCCAGCAGGGCGAGCGGGGGGAATGAGCAGTTCTTC.

The chain combines TRBV9 with TRBJ2-3; TRBD2 matches 9 bases. The CDR3 totals 15 residues. Germline V gene sequence: CDR1 SGDLS, CDR2 YYNGEE. Trimming removed 0 bases from V and 9 bases from J; junction bases left unmatched: 8. CDR3: CASSVARREGETQYF. The CDR3 DNA sequence: TGTGCCAGCAGCGTAGCTAGGCGGGAGGGTGAAACGCAGTATTTT.

This clone was seen a single time. V and J are TRBV28 and TRBJ2-7, with D perhaps matching TRBD2 (5 bases). Between the trimmed V and J ends, which lost 5 bases and 1 base, there was a span of 12 bases. The CDR3 sequence is 14 residues long. The V gene's germline CDR1 is MDHEN and CDR2 SYDVKM. The CDR3 DNA reads as TGTGCCAGCAGTCCCCGGACTCTTTCCTACGAGCAGTACTTC. Amino acids: CASSPRTLSYEQYF.

The rearrangement joins TRBV27 to TRBJ2-7; 7 bases are a match to TRBD2. With 3 bases clipped from V and 2 bases from J, the junction kept 7 bases outside the gene matches. Germline V gene data show CDR1 as MNHEY and CDR2 as SMNVEV (reference sequence). The CDR3 contains 15 residues. CDR3 DNA: TGTGCCAGCAGTTTCGGGGGGTCTAGCGCCTACGAGCAGTACTTC. It encodes CASSFGGSSAYEQYF.

The chain links TRBV11-2 to TRBJ2-1; D uncertain. CDR1 is SGHAT and CDR2 is FQNNGV in the germline V gene. This CDR3 contains 12 residues. The V gene lost 6 bases and the J gene lost 6 bases, with 9 bases spanning the gap. The CDR3 loop is CASRRSGNEQFF. The CDR3 coding sequence is TGTGCCAGCAGACGTTCGGGCAATGAGCAGTTCTTC.

V and J are TRBV15 and TRBJ1-3; D perhaps matches TRBD1 (5 bases). V was clipped by 5 bases and J by 2 bases, with 16 bases between them. Germline loops: CDR1 LNHNV, CDR2 YYDKDF (reference sequence). The CDR3 consists of 16 residues. The CDR3 DNA sequence: TGTGCCACCAGCCCCCTCGAAACAGGTCCTGGAAACACCATATATTTT. Its translation is CATSPLETGPGNTIYF.

The V and J genes are TRBV14 and TRBJ2-7, with 12 bases aligning to TRBD1. V shed 4 bases and J 4 bases; nucleotides not matched to a gene: 2. The CDR3 contains 14 residues. Germline CDR1 is SGHDN and CDR2 is FVKESK. CDR3 in amino acids: CASSLGQGAYEQYF. CDR3 in DNA: TGTGCCAGCAGCCTGGGACAGGGGGCTTACGAGCAGTACTTC.

This chain joins TRBV7-9 and TRBJ2-7; tentative D call: TRBD2 (6 bases). Germline CDR1 SEHNR, CDR2 FQNEAQ (reference sequence). V was cut by 3 bases and J by 1 base, with 13 bases left in between. This CDR3 region has 15 residues. CDR3 bases: TGTGCCAGCAGCTTCCGGGACTCCGGTTCCTACGAGCAGTACTTC. This encodes CASSFRDSGSYEQYF.

V and J are TRBV7-8 and TRBJ2-7, with D unresolved. V lost 1 base, J lost 6 bases, and 13 bases lay in between. This CDR3 comprises 14 residues. CDR1 is SGHVS and CDR2 is FQNEAQ in the germline V gene. CDR3 residues: CASSLDRGSAEQYF. For the CDR3, the DNA is TGTGCCAGCAGCTTAGACCGTGGGTCCGCCGAGCAGTACTTC.

V and J are TRBV7-9 and TRBJ2-7; 14 nucleotides agree with TRBD2. Germline V gives CDR1 SEHNR, CDR2 FQNEAQ (reference sequence). The CDR3 spans 15 residues. J was trimmed by 5 bases and V by 4 bases; bases with no gene match: 4. The CDR3 DNA sequence: TGTGCCAGCAGCTGGACTAGCGGGAGGTACCACGAGCAGTACTTC. Translated: CASSWTSGRYHEQYF.

The gene calls are TRBV9 and TRBJ2-6, with D perhaps matching TRBD1 (5 bases). CDR3 length equals 18 residues. CDR1 and CDR2 (germline): SGDLS, YYNGEE. The V and J ends lost 5 bases and 1 base respectively, with 19 bases between them. CDR3 in DNA: TGTGCCAGCAGGGGAAGGGATCTAAAGGGGTCTGGGGCCAACGTCCTGACTTTC. This translates into CASRGRDLKGSGANVLTF.

The chain links TRBV25-1 to TRBJ1-2, with D unclear. V lost 1 base to trimming and J lost 7 bases, with 13 bases between them. Germline V gives CDR1 MGHDK, CDR2 SYGVNS. The CDR3 runs 14 residues. The CDR3 bases are TGTGCCAGCAGTGAATCGGGGTCTGGGGTTGGCTACACCTTC. Translation: CASSESGSGVGYTF.